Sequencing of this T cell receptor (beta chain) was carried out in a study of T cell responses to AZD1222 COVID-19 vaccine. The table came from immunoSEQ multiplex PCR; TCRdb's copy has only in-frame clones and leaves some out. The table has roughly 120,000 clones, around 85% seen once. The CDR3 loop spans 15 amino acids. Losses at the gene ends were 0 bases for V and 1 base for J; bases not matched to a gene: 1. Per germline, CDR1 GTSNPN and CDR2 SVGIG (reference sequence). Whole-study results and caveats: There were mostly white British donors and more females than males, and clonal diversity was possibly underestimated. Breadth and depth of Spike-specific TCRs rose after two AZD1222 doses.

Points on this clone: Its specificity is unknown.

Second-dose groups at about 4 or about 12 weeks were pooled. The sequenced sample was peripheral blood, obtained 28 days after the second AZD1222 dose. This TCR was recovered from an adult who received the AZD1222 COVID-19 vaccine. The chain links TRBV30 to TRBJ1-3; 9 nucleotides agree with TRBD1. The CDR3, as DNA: TGTGCCTGGAGTGTAGGGACAGGGTCTGGAAACACCATATATTTT. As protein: CAWSVGTGSGNTIYF.